What follows describes a single TCR beta chain. Its antigen is currently unknown. The ends were cut back, 6 bases at V and 2 bases at J, with 5 bases in the middle. The germline V gene encodes CDR1 LGHNT and CDR2 FRNRAP. The CDR3 is 12 residues long. This sample was taken from a study of T cell repertoires in cytomegalovirus infection. TCRdb independently ran MiXCR on the reads; one entry per CDR3 protein. The sample shows some 800,000 distinct CDR3 sequences, around a third of them seen only once. The chain combines TRBV12-5 with TRBJ2-1; the D is unclear. The clonotype originates from a human donor in good health (CMV status not recorded). Some clones in this sample may be carry-over from other donors' samples. Sequenced material: cultured CD8+ T cells from PBMCs, taken from culture after CMV antigen stimulation. CDR3 protein: CASGWTYNEQFF. Written as DNA, the CDR3 is TGTGCTAGTGGCTGGACCTACAATGAGCAGTTCTTC.